This T cell receptor beta chain was recorded in a study of blood T cell repertoires in COVID-19. Trimming cost V 6 bases and J 2 bases, with 10 bases left between them. Germline assignment: CDR1 MDHEN and CDR2 SYDVKM. The CDR3 loop spans 13 amino acids. Study processing details: The assay estimated nucleated cells by amplifying reference gene primers. This table comes from immunoSEQ multiplex PCR, and its TCRdb copy is limited to in-frame clones, with some not included. That table gives V, J and clone size, and the DNA gave D and trimming. The top ten hold about 4.2% of the sample, which has 140,000 or so clones, 82% seen once.

V usage is TRBV28 and J usage is TRBJ2-5; D gene uncertain. This clonotype was sampled from a woman older than 75 with acute or convalescent COVID-19. Source material: peripheral blood. The CDR3 DNA reads as TGTGCCAGCAGATCTAGGCCTCAAGAGACCCAGTACTTC. This gives the protein CASRSRPQETQYF.